This T cell receptor beta chain was profiled in a study of CD4 T cells in relation to SARS-CoV-2 and coronaviruses (dated by TCRdb to about 2021). With regard to the full study: In the ViraFEST assay, PBMCs were cultured with antigen for about eleven days, after which TCR beta CDR3s were sequenced to identify clonal expansions specific to the antigen. An HIV-1 Nef peptide pool or a no-peptide culture served as the negative reference condition. Patient-derived lymphoblastoid cell lines were used to map the HLA restriction of shared crossreactive spike epitopes. The Adaptive Biotechnologies TCR-sequencing kit was used to sequence samples from a few pre-COVID donors and the naive versus memory experiments, whereas other data were Illumina-based. A different, Illumina-based TCR-beta assay was used to sequence expansion assays from other donors in the study. Memory CD4+ T cell crossreactivity between SARS-CoV-2 and common cold coronavirus spike proteins was assessed at the TCR clonotype level in the study. The investigation overall reported the following: No donor contributed both pre-pandemic and post-infection samples, which limited tracing the source of pre-existing responses. Compared with monoreactive clones, crossreactive clones had significantly weaker SARS-CoV-2-driven expansion, a result consistent with antigenic imprinting. About 65% of donors had memory CD4+ clonotypes that crossrecognized SARS-CoV-2 and at least one common cold coronavirus spike. Small numbers of patients and of tested TCRs were a limitation of the study. Because the crossreactivity analysis focused on spike protein, crossreactivity against other viral proteins was not assessed.

This clone was counted a few times. The antigen it binds to is not known. No per-base quality is available; no much larger clone lies one base away. The library was obtained by the immunoSEQ multiplex PCR assay. Turning to the authors' computational methods: During preprocessing, nonproductive sequences were discarded, as were any CDR3s that did not begin with C, did not end with F or W, or were shorter than 7 amino acids. Antigen-specific clonotypes were called with the MANAFEST web app on the basis of expansion relative to the reference and to other culture wells. A clone was considered positive if significant expansion relative to the reference culture was observed in 2 of 3 replicate wells at an FDR below 0.05. For a clone to be considered positive, significant expansion relative to all other tandem wells and an odds ratio above 5 were also required. CDR3 homology was measured as pairwise Levenshtein distance, computed with the stringdist R package after trimming three terminal residues from each end. The source is immuneACCESS, and TCRdb retained only in-frame sequences with V and J called. Part of the clones is not carried over; for the studies checked, unresolved V genes explain less than half of this, and the remainder is unexplained. V, J and clone size were drawn from that table, and D and trimming were deduced from the DNA. This sample gives 20,000 to 30,000 clones in total; roughly four fifths of them show up just once. The ten largest clones capture about 20% of the sample.

Its CDR3 holds 15 amino acids, cysteine through phenylalanine. The entry retains the CDR3 DNA only, 45 bases that are in frame from base 1. CDR1 and CDR2 are read off the germline V gene (reference sequence) as SEHNR and FQNEAQ. Trimming at the junction amounts to 11 bases on V and 3 bases on J, and the germline ends lie 22 bases apart. CD4+ T cells from unexposed donors were collected before the COVID-19 pandemic (2011-2018). The EasySep CD4+ T cell isolation kit was used to isolate CD4+ T cells once the cultures had run for roughly 10 days. As cell number allowed, CD4+ T cells from unexposed donors were tested for reactivity to SARS-CoV-2 S and N and to four common cold coronavirus spike pools. PBMCs were cultured at over 1.5 million per well in IMDM supplemented with 5% human AB serum and around 9.2 IU/ml IL-2. Half of the culture medium was replaced with fresh IL-2-containing medium on days 3 and 7. In general, triplicate replicate wells were used for every peptide culture condition. The leukapheresis product for the unexposed donors was obtained through commercial purchase. Ficoll-Paque PLUS gradient centrifugation was used to isolate PBMCs from either whole blood or leukapheresis product. PBMCs were either cryopreserved at -140°C or used fresh in the expansion assay. The QIAamp Micro DNA Kit was used to extract genomic DNA from the CD4+ T cells.

Sequenced material: CD4+ T cells from PBMCs, cultured in vitro. This receptor was identified in a human donor in good health. Rearrangement joined TRBV7-9 to TRBJ1-1, with an unclear D gene assignment. The nucleotide sequence is TGTGCCGTGCCGGGATCGGGTTCTGAGTACACTGAAGCTTTCTTT. Its protein reads: CAVPGSGSEYTEAFF.